Following are 5 T cell receptor beta chains from one sample sequenced in a study of blood T cell repertoires in COVID-19. Clones were sequenced by immunoSEQ multiplex PCR, and TCRdb holds only the in-frame ones, with some missing. Of hundreds of thousands of clones in the sample, about 87% were seen once. What was sequenced was PBMCs or T cells enriched from blood (not recorded which). The source of these receptors is a woman aged 50 to 60 who had recovered from COVID-19.

The CDR3 is CASSPDTEAFF. The DNA of the CDR3 is TGCGCCAGCAGCCCCGACACTGAAGCTTTCTTT. The chain recombines TRBV10-2 with TRBJ1-1; no clear D gene. Germline-derived CDR1 and CDR2 are WSHSY and SAAADI. Trimming cost V 6 bases and J 3 bases, with 5 bases left between them. This CDR3 has 11 amino acids.

This clone was seen a single time. DNA for the CDR3: TGTGCCAGTAGTAAACCGGGACTAGCGGACTACGAGCAGTACTTC. It is translated as CASSKPGLADYEQYF. This chain connects TRBV19 to TRBJ2-7; 11 bases map to TRBD2. The germline gives CDR1 LNHDA, CDR2 SQIVND (reference sequence). Trimming took 4 bases from V and 3 from J; bases not matched to a gene: 5. The CDR3 consists of 15 residues.

The chain carries TRBV7-2 and TRBJ1-5; TRBD1 might be the D (6 bases). Germline CDR1 and CDR2: SGHTA and FQGNSA. This CDR3 region has 13 residues. Trimming removed 7 bases from V and 3 bases from J, with 10 bases in between. DNA for the CDR3: TGTGCCAGCACCCCAGGGGTCAATCAGCCCCAGCATTTT. It yields the protein CASTPGVNQPQHF.

This chain joins TRBV12-5 and TRBJ2-1, with 9 bases identical to TRBD1. Trimming cost V 6 bases and J 4 bases; bases outside gene matches: 4. The germline CDR1 and CDR2 sequences are LGHNT and FRNRAP. The CDR3 has 14 residues. The CDR3 loop reads CASGPGQGYNEQFF. CDR3 DNA: TGTGCTAGTGGACCGGGACAGGGATACAATGAGCAGTTCTTC.

V usage is TRBV24-1 and J usage is TRBJ2-1; 12 bases are shared with TRBD2. Germline assignment: CDR1 KGHDR and CDR2 SFDVKD. The CDR3 covers 18 residues. Trimming removed 0 bases from V and 9 bases from J; junction bases left unmatched: 11. CDR3 protein: CATSDLSSGRATIGEQFF. The CDR3 bases are TGTGCCACCAGTGATTTGTCTAGCGGGAGGGCCACCATAGGTGAGCAGTTCTTC.